This is a list of T cell receptor beta chains from one sample in a study of OX40 agonist ivuxolimab in advanced cancers. Only in-frame clones appear in the TCRdb table, and some are missing; sequencing was by immunoSEQ multiplex PCR. The sample comprises about 82,000 clones, around 85% of which are singletons, and roughly 0.22% rests with the top ten. Sample: CD4+ or CD8+ T cells sorted from blood, taken in a trial of the OX40 agonist ivuxolimab. The receptors originated from an adult with an advanced solid tumor such as melanoma, head and neck, liver or kidney cancer. Both conserved end residues are part of each CDR3. A D gene is named only where the DNA matches it firmly. The size entry is marked missing in some rows and otherwise reads once, few, many or a size class.

v_call: TRBV27; d_call: .; clone_size: .; j_call: TRBJ2-7; cdr3_aa: CASSLTARGGIEQYF; cdr3_nt: TGTGCCAGCAGTTTAACCGCACGCGGAGGGATCGAGCAGTACTTC
v_call: TRBV4-1; d_call: TRBD2; clone_size: .; j_call: TRBJ2-3; cdr3_aa: CATQRDGPDTQYF; cdr3_nt: TGCGCCACCCAGCGGGATGGGCCAGATACGCAGTATTTT
v_call: TRBV5-1; d_call: .; clone_size: .; j_call: TRBJ2-2; cdr3_aa: CASSRDPNAGELFF; cdr3_nt: TGCGCCAGCAGTCGGGACCCGAACGCCGGGGAGCTGTTTTTT
v_call: TRBV5-1; d_call: TRBD2; clone_size: .; j_call: TRBJ2-1; cdr3_aa: CASRLTSGTYNEQFF; cdr3_nt: TGCGCCAGCAGGCTGACTAGCGGGACTTACAATGAGCAGTTCTTC
v_call: TRBV5-4; d_call: .; clone_size: .; j_call: TRBJ2-5; cdr3_aa: CASSFPPGGGSETQYF; cdr3_nt: TGTGCCAGCAGCTTTCCGCCTGGCGGGGGCTCAGAGACCCAGTACTTC
v_call: TRBV2; d_call: TRBD1; clone_size: .; j_call: TRBJ2-2; cdr3_aa: CASSEQGTATGELFF; cdr3_nt: TGTGCCAGCAGTGAACAAGGGACAGCGACCGGGGAGCTGTTTTTT
v_call: TRBV4-2; d_call: TRBD1; clone_size: .; j_call: TRBJ2-7; cdr3_aa: CASSLGTVTYEQYF; cdr3_nt: TGTGCCAGCAGCCTGGGGACAGTCACCTACGAGCAGTACTTC
v_call: TRBV7-7; d_call: .; clone_size: .; j_call: TRBJ2-3; cdr3_aa: CASSSRWGDTQYF; cdr3_nt: TGTGCTAGCAGCTCCAGGTGGGGAGATACGCAGTATTTT
v_call: TRBV11-2; d_call: .; clone_size: .; j_call: TRBJ2-1; cdr3_aa: CASSFGRYNEQFF; cdr3_nt: TGTGCCAGCAGCTTCGGGCGCTACAATGAGCAGTTCTTC
v_call: TRBV27; d_call: TRBD1; clone_size: .; j_call: TRBJ1-6; cdr3_aa: CASSPRQGNAYNSPLHF; cdr3_nt: TGTGCCAGCAGCCCCAGACAGGGGAACGCCTATAATTCACCCCTCCACTTT
v_call: TRBV2; d_call: .; clone_size: .; j_call: TRBJ2-2; cdr3_aa: CASTGSNTGELFF; cdr3_nt: TGTGCCAGCACGGGTTCGAACACCGGGGAGCTGTTTTTT
v_call: TRBV28; d_call: .; clone_size: .; j_call: TRBJ2-1; cdr3_aa: CASTYRPPEANEQFF; cdr3_nt: TGTGCCAGCACCTATCGGCCCCCAGAAGCCAATGAGCAGTTCTTC
v_call: TRBV5-1; d_call: .; clone_size: once; j_call: TRBJ2-5; cdr3_aa: CASSLGGGRETQYF; cdr3_nt: TGCGCCAGCAGCTTGGGGGGGGGCAGAGAGACCCAGTACTTC
v_call: TRBV7-3; d_call: .; clone_size: .; j_call: TRBJ2-2; cdr3_aa: CASSLSRDNTGELFF; cdr3_nt: TGTGCCAGCAGCCTCAGTCGGGATAACACCGGGGAGCTGTTTTTT
v_call: TRBV7-2; d_call: .; clone_size: once; j_call: TRBJ2-5; cdr3_aa: CASSLAVGGETQYF; cdr3_nt: TGTGCCAGCAGCTTAGCAGTAGGGGGAGAGACCCAGTACTTC
v_call: TRBV27; d_call: .; clone_size: .; j_call: TRBJ2-1; cdr3_aa: CASSQGFSSYNEQFF; cdr3_nt: TGTGCCAGCAGTCAGGGATTCAGCTCCTACAATGAGCAGTTCTTC
v_call: TRBV5-8; d_call: .; clone_size: .; j_call: TRBJ1-1; cdr3_aa: CASSLEAALNTEAFF; cdr3_nt: TGTGCCAGCAGCTTGGAAGCAGCTTTGAACACTGAAGCTTTCTTT
v_call: TRBV11-2; d_call: TRBD2; clone_size: .; j_call: TRBJ2-5; cdr3_aa: CASNLLAGEGETQYF; cdr3_nt: TGTGCCAGCAACTTGTTAGCGGGGGAGGGGGAGACCCAGTACTTC
v_call: TRBV11-3; d_call: .; clone_size: .; j_call: TRBJ2-5; cdr3_aa: CASSLGYQETQYF; cdr3_nt: TGTGCCAGCAGCTTGGGTTACCAAGAGACCCAGTACTTC
v_call: TRBV28; d_call: .; clone_size: .; j_call: TRBJ1-2; cdr3_aa: CASSLDGVYGYTF; cdr3_nt: TGTGCCAGCAGTTTAGACGGGGTCTATGGCTACACCTTC
v_call: TRBV11-2; d_call: TRBD1; clone_size: .; j_call: TRBJ2-3; cdr3_aa: CASSRGQTDTQYF; cdr3_nt: TGTGCCAGCAGCAGGGGACAGACAGATACGCAGTATTTT
v_call: TRBV19; d_call: TRBD1; clone_size: .; j_call: TRBJ2-2; cdr3_aa: CASSRSDRAITGELFF; cdr3_nt: TGTGCCAGTAGTAGATCGGACAGGGCTATCACCGGGGAGCTGTTTTTT